A single sample is the source of the 29 T cell receptor beta chains below, sequenced in a study of cytomegalovirus exposure and HLA in healthy donors. The study ran its PCR with 60 Vbeta and 13 Jbeta primers. Data came from immunoSEQ multiplex PCR; TCRdb stores just in-frame clones and leaves some out. Here the sample spans some 77,000 clones, about 80% being singletons. Specimen: PBMCs. Receptors were obtained from a man aged 45 to 65 in good health and CMV-seropositive.

This chain uses TRBV29-1 with TRBJ2-5, with a tentative D call TRBD2 (6 bases). This CDR3 is 14 amino acids long. The V end lost 7 bases, the J end lost 3 bases, and 18 bases lay between the germline ends. CDR1 and CDR2 (germline): SQVTM, ANQGSEA. The CDR3 loop is CSARRRVEEETQYF. CDR3 nucleotides: TGCAGCGCCCGCCGGAGGGTTGAAGAAGAGACCCAGTACTTC.

In this sample, this clone turned up once. The genes are TRBV2 and TRBJ2-5; possible D gene TRBD1, 5 bases. The length of the CDR3 is 14 residues. Germline V gene lookup returns CDR1 SNHLY and CDR2 FYNNEI. Trimming removed 5 bases from V and 0 bases from J, with 10 bases in between. CDR3: CASSPTEYQETQYF. The CDR3 coding sequence is TGTGCCAGCAGTCCGACAGAGTACCAAGAGACCCAGTACTTC.

The V and J genes are TRBV5-8 and TRBJ1-1; D remains unclear. V gave up 6 bases and J gave up 6 bases, with 18 bases separating them. The CDR3 loop spans 14 amino acids. Germline values: CDR1 SGHTS, CDR2 YDEGEE. The CDR3 DNA is TGTGCCAGCATGGGTAGGGAAGCGGTACCTGAAGCTTTCTTT. It translates to CASMGREAVPEAFF.

The gene calls are TRBV4-1 and TRBJ2-1, with D perhaps TRBD2 (5 bases). The CDR3 contains 13 residues. The germline V gene has CDR1 MGHRA and CDR2 YSYEKL. V was clipped by 0 bases and J by 16 bases, with 16 bases between them. The DNA of the CDR3 is TGCGCCAGCAGCCAAGAATCCCACACCCGGGAATTCTTC. This encodes CASSQESHTREFF.

V is TRBV7-3 and J is TRBJ2-3; D not resolved. Trimming took 8 bases from V and 2 from J, leaving 14 bases between them. The CDR3 is 14 amino acids. Looked up from germline, CDR1 is SGHTA and CDR2 is FQGTGA. CDR3 region: CASGWAASTDTQYF. In DNA, the CDR3 is TGTGCCAGCGGATGGGCAGCTTCCACAGATACGCAGTATTTT.

As concerns this clone: One end of the junction is discordant with germline, which a read error may explain. The rearrangement joins TRBV7-9 to TRBJ1-4; D possibly corresponds to TRBD1 (5 bases). CDR1 SEHNR and CDR2 FQNEAQ come from the germline V gene (reference sequence). The CDR3 covers 16 residues. CDR3 sequence (DNA): TGTTCCAGCAGCCTACCACAGGCCTCAACTAATGAAAAACTGTTTTTT. It specifies CSSSLPQASTNEKLFF.

This rearrangement joins TRBV19 to TRBJ2-7, with 9 bases lining up with TRBD1. After removal of 3 bases from V and 5 bases from J, the junction contained 8 bases not matched to a gene. Germline CDR1 LNHDA, CDR2 SQIVND (reference sequence). This CDR3 comprises 15 residues. For the CDR3, the DNA is TGTGCCAGTAGTATTAATCGGGACAGGGCGGACGAGCAGTACTTC. Its translation is CASSINRDRADEQYF.

This chain joins TRBV11-1 and TRBJ2-7; a possible D gene is TRBD1 (6 bases). The V gene lost 0 bases and the J gene lost 5 bases, with 14 bases spanning the gap. The CDR3 runs to 15 residues. Germline lookup yields CDR1 SGHAT and CDR2 FQDESV (reference sequence). The DNA for the CDR3 is TGTGCCAGCAGCTTAGCCGGGACACCCTTGGACGAGCAGTACTTC. Protein product: CASSLAGTPLDEQYF.

The V call is TRBV7-9, the J call TRBJ2-1; TRBD2 matches at 10 bases. The V segment lost 1 base and the J segment 9 bases; nucleotides outside the gene matches: 6. This CDR3 contains 15 residues. Germline values: CDR1 SEHNR, CDR2 FQNEAQ (reference sequence). The CDR3 DNA reads as TGTGCCAGCAGCTTAGTGGTGGCTAGCGGGAGTGAGCAGTTCTTC. It specifies CASSLVVASGSEQFF.

The gene calls are TRBV12-5 and TRBJ2-5; 7 bases line up with TRBD1. The J call may be wrong; the DNA end is better matched by TRBJ2-7. The length of the CDR3 is 13 residues. CDR1 LGHNT and CDR2 FRNRAP come from the germline V gene. The CDR3 nucleotides read TGTGCCTCTCGACAGGGAGCCTCCTACGAGCAGTACTTC. It specifies CASRQGASYEQYF.

The genes are TRBV18 and TRBJ1-1, with 12 bases that match TRBD1. This CDR3 is 14 amino acids long. The V gene's germline CDR1 is KGHSH and CDR2 LQKENI. Losses at the gene ends were 6 bases for V and 6 bases for J; bases not matched to a gene: 5. Here the CDR3 DNA reads TGTGCCAGCTCTCTCCGGGACAGGGGGCCTGAAGCTTTCTTT. Amino acids: CASSLRDRGPEAFF. The full variable domain, its missing parts supplied by reference TRBV18 and TRBJ1-1, is NAGVMQNPRHLVRRRGQEARLRCSPMKGHSHVYWYRQLPEEGLKFMVYLQKENIIDESGMPKERFSAEFPKEGPSILRIQQVVRGDSAAYFCASSLRDRGPEAFFGQGTRLTVV.

V gene TRBV7-2 combines with J gene TRBJ2-1, with D perhaps TRBD2 (6 bases). Trimming removed 2 bases from V and 12 bases from J, with 17 bases in between. The CDR3 loop spans 14 amino acids. Germline CDR1 SGHTA, CDR2 FQGNSA. In nucleotides, the CDR3 is TGTGCCAGCAGCTTAAGCTTAGAGGGAGCGGGGCAGTTCTTC. This translates into CASSLSLEGAGQFF.

The chain employs TRBV23-1 and TRBJ2-7; TRBD1 aligns across 9 bases. TRBV23-1 is an ORF, and what it does is uncertain. CDR3 length equals 15 residues. The ends lost 5 bases at V and 2 bases at J; junction bases unmatched: 7. The CDR3 here is CASSFHRGLTYEQYF. The CDR3 DNA reads as TGCGCCAGCAGTTTTCACAGGGGGCTAACCTACGAGCAGTACTTC.

This clone was detected only a few times. The V and J genes are TRBV7-6 and TRBJ2-7, with D perhaps matching TRBD2 (5 bases). The CDR3 totals 16 residues. Germline-derived CDR1 and CDR2 are SGHVS and FNYEAQ. V lost 1 base and J lost 3, with 16 bases in between. The CDR3 DNA reads TGTGCCAGCAGCTTAGGTGTGCGGGCCGACTTCTACGAGCAGTACTTC. This sequence encodes CASSLGVRADFYEQYF.

This chain uses TRBV2 with TRBJ2-5; TRBD2 matches 13 bases. Trimming at V came to 7 bases and at J to 4 bases, leaving 6 bases not matched to a gene. The CDR3 extends over 15 amino acids. Germline V gene lookup returns CDR1 SNHLY and CDR2 FYNNEI. The CDR3 reads CASNPGLAGIETQYF. CDR3 in DNA: TGTGCCAGCAACCCGGGACTAGCGGGGATAGAGACCCAGTACTTC.

The rearrangement links TRBV29-1 to TRBJ2-7; tentatively, D is TRBD2 (7 bases). Trimming stripped 2 bases from V and 6 bases from J, with 14 bases between. The CDR3 length is 13 residues. The germline gives CDR1 SQVTM, CDR2 ANQGSEA. CDR3 in DNA: TGCAGCGTTGAACTCAGGGGAGGGGCCGAGCAGTACTTC. Amino acids: CSVELRGGAEQYF.

The chain carries TRBV19 and TRBJ2-2, with 7 bases fitting TRBD1. In germline, CDR1 is LNHDA, CDR2 SQIVND (reference sequence). V trimming: 9 bases; J trimming: 0 bases; junction bases outside the gene matches: 7. This CDR3 has 15 amino acids. The CDR3, as DNA: TGTGCCAGCAAACAGGGGTCTACGAACACCGGGGAGCTGTTTTTT. It is translated as CASKQGSTNTGELFF.

This clone was observed at least ten times. V usage is TRBV4-2 and J usage is TRBJ1-2; 7 nucleotides align to TRBD1. The V segment lost 0 bases and the J segment 4 bases; nucleotides outside the gene matches: 14. The CDR3 has 18 residues. Germline V lookup: CDR1 LGHNA, CDR2 YNFKEQ. The CDR3 coding sequence is TGTGCCAGCAGCCAAGATCTTGAGGTGGGGTCAGGGGGCTATGGCTACACCTTC. Translated, it gives CASSQDLEVGSGGYGYTF.

The rearrangement uses TRBV7-3 and TRBJ2-2; D may be TRBD2 (5 bases). CDR1 and CDR2 from the germline V gene are SGHTA and FQGTGA. CDR3 length: 16 amino acids. V was pared by 2 bases and J by 4 bases, with 14 bases between. The CDR3 is CASSLLSGRVTGELFF. In DNA, the CDR3 is TGTGCCAGCAGCTTATTATCGGGAAGAGTCACCGGGGAGCTGTTTTTT.

The chain couples TRBV19 to TRBJ2-2; 7 nucleotides agree with TRBD1. Trimming at V came to 5 bases and at J to 7 bases, leaving 4 bases not matched to a gene. The germline gives CDR1 LNHDA, CDR2 SQIVND (reference sequence). CDR3 length: 13 amino acids. Here the CDR3 DNA reads TGTGCCAGTAGTCCGACAGGGTACGGGGAGCTGTTTTTT. Protein sequence: CASSPTGYGELFF.

As regards this clone: At one boundary the junction diverges from the germline segment, which might be a read error. The chain recombines TRBV7-9 with TRBJ2-3, with 7 bases lining up with TRBD1. CDR3 size: 16 residues. CDR1 and CDR2 from the germline V gene are SEHNR and FQNEAQ (reference sequence). The CDR3 here is CSSSIVQGSGTDTQYF. CDR3 coding DNA: TGTTCCAGCAGCATCGTACAGGGGAGCGGCACAGATACGCAGTATTTT.

The genes are TRBV30 and TRBJ1-6; D possibly corresponds to TRBD1 (5 bases). V was trimmed by 7 bases and J by 9 bases, leaving 16 bases between them. The CDR3 is 13 amino acids. In germline, CDR1 is GTSNPN, CDR2 SVGIG (reference sequence). CDR3 loop: CALTMMGGSPLHF. The CDR3 nucleotides read TGTGCCTTGACGATGATGGGGGGTTCACCCCTCCACTTT.

The chain is built from TRBV7-8 and TRBJ2-3; D is undetermined. Germline CDR1 SGHVS, CDR2 FQNEAQ. V was trimmed by 5 bases and J by 3 bases, leaving 9 bases between them. This CDR3 comprises 13 residues. For the CDR3, the DNA is TGTGCCAGCAGCCTCTTAAAAACAGATACGCAGTATTTT. This gives the protein CASSLLKTDTQYF.

The V call is TRBV14, the J call TRBJ2-7; the D is unclear. The V gene's germline CDR1 is SGHDN and CDR2 FVKESK. The CDR3 is made up of 12 amino acids. Trimming left V 0 bases short and J 5 bases short, with 5 bases between. The CDR3 DNA sequence: TGTGCCAGCAGCCAAGATTCCGACGAGCAGTACTTC. This gives the protein CASSQDSDEQYF.

The V and J genes are TRBV5-1 and TRBJ2-4; D may be TRBD2 (6 bases). V lost 0 bases to trimming and J lost 7 bases, with 11 bases between them. Germline V gives CDR1 SGHRS, CDR2 YFSETQ. The CDR3 is made up of 14 amino acids. The CDR3 loop reads CASSLASEGNIQYF. In DNA, the CDR3 is TGCGCCAGCAGCTTGGCTAGCGAAGGGAACATTCAGTACTTC.

Worth noting for this clone: At one of its ends the junction is not consistent with the germline gene, which may arise from a read error. The V call is TRBV7-9, the J call TRBJ1-4, with D tentatively TRBD1 (6 bases). Looked up from germline, CDR1 is SEHNR and CDR2 is FQNEAQ (reference sequence). The CDR3 sequence is 13 residues long. In nucleotides, the CDR3 is TGTTCCAGCAGCTTGACAGGTGGTGAAAAACTGTTTTTT. Amino acid sequence: CSSSLTGGEKLFF.

This chain uses TRBV4-1 with TRBJ1-3; possible D gene TRBD1, 5 bases. The CDR3 is 14 residues long. Trimming shortened V by 2 bases and J by 6 bases, and 11 bases separated the two germline ends. Germline CDR1 MGHRA, CDR2 YSYEKL. The CDR3 DNA reads TGCGCCAGCAGCCAATCGACAGTTCAAAACACCATATATTTT. Translated: CASSQSTVQNTIYF.

The rearrangement uses TRBV4-2 and TRBJ1-2, with TRBD1 identical over 7 bases. Per the germline V gene, CDR1 is LGHNA and CDR2 is YNFKEQ. The V and J ends lost 3 bases and 0 bases, in that order; junction bases with no gene match: 10. The CDR3 covers 17 residues. The CDR3 loop is CASSQRDSLFTNYGYTF. For the CDR3, the DNA is TGTGCCAGCAGCCAGCGGGACAGTTTATTCACTAACTATGGCTACACCTTC.

The rearrangement links TRBV6-4 to TRBJ2-1; D ambiguous. The CDR3 has 17 amino acids. Germline lookup yields CDR1 MRHNA and CDR2 SNTAGT. CDR3 in DNA: TGTGCTACCAGCAAGGCACTTCATCCCACTATCTACAATGAGCAGTTCTTC. It encodes CATSKALHPTIYNEQFF.